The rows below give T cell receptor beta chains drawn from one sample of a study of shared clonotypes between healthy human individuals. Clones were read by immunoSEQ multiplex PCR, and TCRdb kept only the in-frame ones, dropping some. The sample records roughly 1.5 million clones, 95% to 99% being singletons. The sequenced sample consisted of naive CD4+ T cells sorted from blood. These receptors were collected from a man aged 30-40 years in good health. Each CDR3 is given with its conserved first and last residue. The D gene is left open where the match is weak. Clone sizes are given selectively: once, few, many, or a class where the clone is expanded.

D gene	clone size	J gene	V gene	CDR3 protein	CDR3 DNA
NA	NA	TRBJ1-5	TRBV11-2	CASSFNNQPQHF	TGTGCCAGCAGCTTTAACAATCAGCCCCAGCATTTT
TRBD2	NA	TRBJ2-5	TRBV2	CASSEGAIAGGVTQYF	TGTGCCAGCAGTGAAGGCGCGATAGCGGGAGGCGTGACCCAGTACTTC
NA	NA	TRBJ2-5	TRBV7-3	CATRPTGETQYF	TGTGCCACTCGACCGACTGGGGAGACCCAGTACTTC
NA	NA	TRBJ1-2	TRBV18	CASSNRPTDNYGYTF	TGTGCCAGCTCAAACCGGCCGACGGACAACTATGGCTACACCTTC
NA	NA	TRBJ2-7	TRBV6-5	CASSDNRDIFYEQYF	TGTGCCAGCAGCGATAATCGGGACATATTCTACGAGCAGTACTTC
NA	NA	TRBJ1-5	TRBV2	CASKSEGGISNQPQHF	TGTGCCAGCAAGAGTGAGGGTGGCATTAGCAATCAGCCCCAGCATTTT
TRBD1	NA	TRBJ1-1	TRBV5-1	CASSDRGNTEAFF	TGCGCCAGCAGCGACAGGGGGAACACTGAAGCTTTCTTT
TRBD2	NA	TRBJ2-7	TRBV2	CASSEGWLAGGDEQYF	TGTGCCAGCAGTGAGGGGTGGCTAGCGGGAGGTGACGAGCAGTACTTC
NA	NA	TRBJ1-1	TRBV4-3	CASSQLTARNTEAFF	TGCGCCAGCAGCCAGCTGACAGCTAGGAACACTGAAGCTTTCTTT
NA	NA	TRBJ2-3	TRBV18	CASSPPFGEAEADTQYF	TGTGCCAGCTCACCCCCTTTCGGGGAAGCAGAGGCAGATACGCAGTATTTT
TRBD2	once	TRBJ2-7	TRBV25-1	CASSGQYSSGRFYEQYF	TGTGCCAGCAGTGGACAGTATTCGAGCGGGAGATTCTACGAGCAGTACTTC
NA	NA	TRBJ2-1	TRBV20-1	CSAGTVNEQFF	TGCAGTGCTGGGACTGTGAATGAGCAGTTCTTC
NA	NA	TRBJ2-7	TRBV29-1	CSVDLGSYEQYF	TGCAGCGTTGATTTAGGGAGTTACGAGCAGTACTTC
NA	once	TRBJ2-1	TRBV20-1	CSASRGDEQFF	TGCAGTGCTAGCAGGGGGGATGAGCAGTTCTTC
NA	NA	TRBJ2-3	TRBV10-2	CASSLGLASTDTQYF	TGCGCCAGCTCCCTCGGGCTAGCGAGCACAGATACGCAGTATTTT
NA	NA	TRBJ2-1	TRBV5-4	CASSPRLGLLRNEQFF	TGTGCCAGCAGCCCGCGACTAGGGCTACTACGGAATGAGCAGTTCTTC
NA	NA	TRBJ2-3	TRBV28	CASSYSGAGTDTQYF	TGTGCCAGCAGTTATAGCGGAGCGGGCACAGATACGCAGTATTTT
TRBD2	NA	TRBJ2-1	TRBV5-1	CASTPTSLSSYNEQFF	TGCGCCAGCACCCCGACTAGCCTGAGCTCCTACAATGAGCAGTTCTTC
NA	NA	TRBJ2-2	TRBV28	CASSLLGNTGELFF	TGTGCCAGCAGTTTATTAGGAAACACCGGGGAGCTGTTTTTT
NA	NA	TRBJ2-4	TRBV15	CATSRDNPGLGAKNIQYF	TGTGCCACCAGCAGAGATAATCCCGGACTCGGAGCCAAAAACATTCAGTACTTC
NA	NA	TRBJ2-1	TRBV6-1	CASSEVPSDEQFF	TGTGCCAGCAGTGAAGTCCCGTCCGATGAGCAGTTCTTC
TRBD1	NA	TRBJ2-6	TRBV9	CASSVQGVSHVSGANVLTF	TGTGCCAGCAGCGTACAGGGGGTTTCCCACGTCTCTGGGGCCAACGTCCTGACTTTC
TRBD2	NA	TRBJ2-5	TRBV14	CASSHVDWREGRETQYF	TGTGCCAGCAGCCACGTAGACTGGCGGGAGGGCCGAGAGACCCAGTACTTC
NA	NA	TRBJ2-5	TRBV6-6	CASSYSIGGQGTQYF	TGTGCCAGCAGTTACTCGATCGGGGGGCAGGGGACCCAGTACTTC
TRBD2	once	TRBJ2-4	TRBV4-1	CASSQFLKREGKNIQYF	TGCGCCAGCAGCCAATTCTTAAAGCGGGAGGGAAAAAACATTCAGTACTTC
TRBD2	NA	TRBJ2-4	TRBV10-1	CASSGAGAKNIQYF	TGCGCCAGCAGTGGAGCGGGGGCCAAAAACATTCAGTACTTC
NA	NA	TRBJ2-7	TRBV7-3	CASSLTGPISYEQYF	TGTGCCAGCAGCTTAACGGGTCCCATTTCCTACGAGCAGTACTTC
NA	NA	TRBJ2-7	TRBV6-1	CASSLSSHEQYF	TGTGCCAGCAGCCTCTCCTCCCACGAGCAGTACTTC
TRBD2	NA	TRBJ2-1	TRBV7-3	CASSPRLAGELSSYNEQFF	TGTGCCAGCAGTCCGAGACTAGCGGGAGAGTTAAGCTCCTACAATGAGCAGTTCTTC
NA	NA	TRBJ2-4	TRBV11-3	CASSLGARGTQYF	TGTGCCAGCAGCTTGGGGGCTAGGGGAACACAGTACTTC
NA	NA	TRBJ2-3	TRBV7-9	CASSFHRDTFYTQYF	TGTGCCAGCAGCTTTCACCGGGACACGTTCTATACGCAGTATTTT